This T cell receptor beta chain was sequenced in a study of cytomegalovirus exposure and HLA in healthy donors. Study as a whole: Caucasian-associated ancestry cluster membership applied to just over 80% of some 400 genotyped donors. Broader study findings: A likely sequencing artifact accounted for one observed cluster of highly shared sequence variants. For cytomegalovirus status, the classifier reportedly gave diagnoses with high specificity and sensitivity.

The germline gives CDR1 MRHNA, CDR2 SNTAGT. Trimming removed 6 bases from V and 9 bases from J; junction bases left unmatched: 11. This CDR3 has 15 residues. This clone is a singleton in its sample. What it binds is unknown. Primers: 60 Vbeta forward and 13 Jbeta reverse. The authors' processing: Later, an analysis found about 80 million unique TCR beta chains, and 8.5 million to 14 million of these were shared. Generated by immunoSEQ multiplex PCR, the TCRdb table keeps only in-frame clones and is missing some. Clone size and V and J calls were adopted from that table, with D and trimming inferred from the DNA. Of 150,000 to 200,000 clones in the sample, approximately 85% were seen once.

The V and J genes are TRBV6-4 and TRBJ2-1, with 10 nucleotides matching TRBD1. Input material: PBMCs. This clonotype originated in a man in his late teens or twenties in good health and CMV-seronegative. This CDR3 reads CASSLGGTGAREQFF. The CDR3 coding sequence is TGTGCCAGCAGCCTGGGAGGGACAGGGGCACGTGAGCAGTTCTTC.